A single sample gave rise to the 7 T cell receptor beta chains below, sequenced in a study of metastatic and nonmetastatic thyroid tumors. TCRdb reanalyzed the PCR reads via MiXCR. This table holds some 84,000 clones, roughly 8.6% found once. Treatment of any kind had been given to no patient before thyroid surgery. The sample consisted of blood. Receptors were obtained from a female donor with papillary thyroid cancer or a benign thyroid nodule (not recorded which). Some clones in this sample may be carry-over from other donors' samples.

This clone was recorded a few times. This chain uses TRBV11-2 with TRBJ2-4; TRBD2 agrees at 10 bases. The CDR3 is 18 amino acids. J lost 7 bases, V lost 4 bases, and 16 bases had no gene match. Germline CDR1 and CDR2: SGHAT and FQNNGV. This CDR3 reads CASSSNSGGLAALNIQYF. DNA of the CDR3: TGTGCCAGCAGCTCCAATTCCGGCGGACTAGCGGCGTTGAACATTCAGTACTTC.

Details on this clone: A clone one base away is much larger, so this may be a read error. The genes are TRBV27 and TRBJ2-5; D possibly matches TRBD1 or TRBD2 (5 bases each). The germline gives CDR1 MNHEY, CDR2 SMNVEV (reference sequence). This CDR3 region has 13 residues. CDR3 sequence (DNA): TGTGCCAGCAGTTTATCCGGAAGAGGGACCCGGTACTTC. Its translation: CASSLSGRGTRYF.

In its sample, this clone was seen many times. The genes are TRBV19 and TRBJ1-5, with TRBD1 as a possible D gene (6 bases). The CDR3 spans 13 residues. Per the germline V gene, CDR1 is LNHDA and CDR2 is SQIVND (reference sequence). With 6 bases removed from V and 6 bases from J, the gap between germline ends came to 12 bases. The CDR3: CASSNTGPQPQHF. The CDR3 DNA is TGTGCCAGTAGCAATACAGGGCCTCAGCCCCAGCATTTT.

In this sample, this clone turned up many times. The J gene is TRBJ1-1, the V gene TRBV5-1; D possibly corresponds to TRBD1 (5 bases). The V end lost 5 bases, the J end lost 3 bases, and 11 bases lay between the germline ends. This CDR3 has 13 amino acids. The V gene's germline CDR1 is SGHRS and CDR2 YFSETQ. The CDR3 nucleotides read TGCGCCAGCAGTCGGCAGGGATACACTGAAGCTTTCTTT. Its translation is CASSRQGYTEAFF. Supplemented by reference TRBV5-1 and TRBJ1-1, the full variable domain reads KAGVTQTPRYLIKTRGQQVTLSCSPISGHRSVSWYQQTPGQGLQFLFEYFSETQRNKGNFPGRFSGRQFSNSRSEMNVSTLELGDSALYLCASSRQGYTEAFFGQGTRLTVV.

This clone was seen ten or more times. CDR3: CASSLGISLSYEQYF. The CDR3 DNA sequence: TGTGCCAGCAGCTTAGGTATCAGTCTCTCCTACGAGCAGTACTTC. This chain links TRBV7-8 with TRBJ2-7; D gene unclear. Per germline, CDR1 SGHVS and CDR2 FQNEAQ. The CDR3 has 15 amino acids. Trimming cost V 1 base and J 0 bases, with 10 bases left between them.

Ten or more counts support this clone. The V and J genes are TRBV20-1 and TRBJ2-5; 12 bases are shared with TRBD2. This CDR3 has 15 amino acids. With 5 bases clipped from V and 0 bases from J, the junction kept 4 bases outside the gene matches. The germline gives CDR1 DFQATT, CDR2 SNEGSKA (reference sequence). DNA for the CDR3: TGCAGTGCTTTTGGACTAGCGGGGTACCAAGAGACCCAGTACTTC. Its translation: CSAFGLAGYQETQYF.

V usage is TRBV30 and J usage is TRBJ1-3, with a tentative D call TRBD1 (6 bases). Trimming took off 4 bases at V and 1 base at J, with 14 bases between the two ends. This CDR3 contains 15 residues. Germline CDR1 GTSNPN, CDR2 SVGIG (reference sequence). Written as DNA, the CDR3 is TGTGCCTGGATCCCCCTCGACAGGTCTGGAAACACCATATATTTT. Encoded protein: CAWIPLDRSGNTIYF.